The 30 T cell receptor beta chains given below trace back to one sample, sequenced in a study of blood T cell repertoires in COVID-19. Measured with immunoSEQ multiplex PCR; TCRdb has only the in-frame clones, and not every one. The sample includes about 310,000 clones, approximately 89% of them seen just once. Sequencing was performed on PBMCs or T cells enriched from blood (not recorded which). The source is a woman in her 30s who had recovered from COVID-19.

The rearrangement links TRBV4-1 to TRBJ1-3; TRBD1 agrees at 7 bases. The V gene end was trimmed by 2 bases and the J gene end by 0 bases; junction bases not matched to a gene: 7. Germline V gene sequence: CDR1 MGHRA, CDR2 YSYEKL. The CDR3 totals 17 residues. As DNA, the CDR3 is TGCGCCAGCAGCCAATTAACCCGGGACAGCTCTGGAAACACCATATATTTT. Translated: CASSQLTRDSSGNTIYF.

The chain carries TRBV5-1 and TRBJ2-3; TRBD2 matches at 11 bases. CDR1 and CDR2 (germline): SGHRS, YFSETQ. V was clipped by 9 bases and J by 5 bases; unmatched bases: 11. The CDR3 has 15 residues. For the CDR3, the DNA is TGCGCCACCTCGACCGGGACTAGCGGCCAAGATACGCAGTATTTT. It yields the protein CATSTGTSGQDTQYF.

CDR3 DNA sequence: TGCGCCAGCAGCTCCATGGGGGGGGACCAAGAGACCCAGTACTTC. It codes for CASSSMGGDQETQYF. The chain uses TRBV5-1 and TRBJ2-5; 7 bases map to TRBD2. CDR3 size: 15 residues. J lost 0 bases, V lost 3 bases, and 5 bases had no gene match. Looked up from germline, CDR1 is SGHRS and CDR2 is YFSETQ.

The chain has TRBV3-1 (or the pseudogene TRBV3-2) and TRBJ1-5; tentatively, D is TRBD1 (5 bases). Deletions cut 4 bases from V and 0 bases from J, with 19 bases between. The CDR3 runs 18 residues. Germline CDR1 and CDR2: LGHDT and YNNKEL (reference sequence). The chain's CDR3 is CASSLSPPGNSSNQPQHF. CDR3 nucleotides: TGTGCCAGCAGCCTAAGCCCCCCAGGGAATAGTAGCAATCAGCCCCAGCATTTT.

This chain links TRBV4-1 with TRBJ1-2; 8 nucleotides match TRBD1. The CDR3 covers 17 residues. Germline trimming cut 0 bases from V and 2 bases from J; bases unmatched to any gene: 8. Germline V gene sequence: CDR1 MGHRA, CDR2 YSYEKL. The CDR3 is CASSQDTGGVLNYGYTF. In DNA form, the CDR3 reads TGCGCCAGCAGCCAAGATACAGGGGGAGTCTTAAACTATGGCTACACCTTC.

This CDR3 reads CAASGNFYNEQFF. In DNA form, the CDR3 reads TGTGCCGCTAGCGGGAACTTCTACAATGAGCAGTTCTTC. The genes are TRBV30 and TRBJ2-1, with 9 positions matching TRBD2. The length of the CDR3 is 13 residues. V lost 8 bases to trimming and J lost 3 bases; unmatched junction nucleotides: 5. CDR1 GTSNPN and CDR2 SVGIG come from the germline V gene (reference sequence).

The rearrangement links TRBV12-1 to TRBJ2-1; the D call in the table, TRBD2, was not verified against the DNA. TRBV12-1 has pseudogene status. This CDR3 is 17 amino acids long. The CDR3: CASSFIGLAGSYNEQFF. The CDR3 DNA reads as TGTGCCAGCAGCTTTATCGGACTAGCCGGCTCCTACAATGAGCAGTTCTTC.

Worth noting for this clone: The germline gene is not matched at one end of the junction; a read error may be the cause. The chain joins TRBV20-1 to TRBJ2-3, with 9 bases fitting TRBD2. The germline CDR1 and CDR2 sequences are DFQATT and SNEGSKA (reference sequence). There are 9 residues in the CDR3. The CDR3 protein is CSAPKLAGF. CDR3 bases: TGCAGTGCTCCGAAACTAGCGGGCTTT.

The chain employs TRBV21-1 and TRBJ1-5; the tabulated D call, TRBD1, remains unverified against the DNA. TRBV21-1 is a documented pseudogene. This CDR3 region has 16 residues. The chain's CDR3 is CASNKSERQADQPQHF. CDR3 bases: TGTGCCAGCAACAAATCCGAAAGACAGGCGGATCAGCCCCAGCATTTT.

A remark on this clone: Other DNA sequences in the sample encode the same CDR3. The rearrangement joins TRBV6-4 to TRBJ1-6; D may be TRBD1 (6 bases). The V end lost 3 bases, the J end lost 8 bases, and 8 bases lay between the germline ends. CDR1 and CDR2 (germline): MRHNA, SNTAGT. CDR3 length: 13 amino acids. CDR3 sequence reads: CASSEQGDSPLHF. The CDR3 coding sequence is TGTGCCAGCAGTGAACAGGGTGATTCACCCCTCCACTTT.

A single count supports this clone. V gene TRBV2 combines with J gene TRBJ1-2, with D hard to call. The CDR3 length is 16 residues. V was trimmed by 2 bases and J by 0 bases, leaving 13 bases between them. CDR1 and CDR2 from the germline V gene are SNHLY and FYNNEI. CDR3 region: CASSEQQAQTNYGYTF. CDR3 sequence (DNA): TGTGCCAGCAGTGAACAGCAGGCTCAAACTAACTATGGCTACACCTTC.

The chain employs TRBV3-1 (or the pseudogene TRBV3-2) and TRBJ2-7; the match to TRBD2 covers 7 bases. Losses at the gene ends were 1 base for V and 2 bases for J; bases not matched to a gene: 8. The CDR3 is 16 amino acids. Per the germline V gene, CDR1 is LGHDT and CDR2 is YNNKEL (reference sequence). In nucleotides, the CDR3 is TGTGCCAGCAGCCAAGGGAAAACTAGCGATCCCTACGAGCAGTACTTC. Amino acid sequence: CASSQGKTSDPYEQYF.

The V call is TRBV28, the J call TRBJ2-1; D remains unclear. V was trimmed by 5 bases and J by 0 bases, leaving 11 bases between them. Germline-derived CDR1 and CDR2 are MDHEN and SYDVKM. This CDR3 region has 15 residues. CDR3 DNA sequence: TGTGCCAGCAGTATTAGCCCCGGCTCCTACAATGAGCAGTTCTTC. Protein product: CASSISPGSYNEQFF.

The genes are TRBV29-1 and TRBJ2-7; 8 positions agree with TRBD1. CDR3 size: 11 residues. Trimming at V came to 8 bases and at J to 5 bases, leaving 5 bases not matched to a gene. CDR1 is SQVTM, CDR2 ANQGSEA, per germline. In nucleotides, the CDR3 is TGCAGCAGCGGACAGGGCCACGAGCAGTACTTC. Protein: CSSGQGHEQYF.

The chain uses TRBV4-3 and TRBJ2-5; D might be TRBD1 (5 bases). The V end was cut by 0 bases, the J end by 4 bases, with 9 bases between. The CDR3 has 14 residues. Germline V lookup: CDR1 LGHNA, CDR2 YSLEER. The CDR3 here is CASSQEGRGETQYF. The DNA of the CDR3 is TGCGCCAGCAGCCAAGAAGGAAGGGGAGAGACCCAGTACTTC.

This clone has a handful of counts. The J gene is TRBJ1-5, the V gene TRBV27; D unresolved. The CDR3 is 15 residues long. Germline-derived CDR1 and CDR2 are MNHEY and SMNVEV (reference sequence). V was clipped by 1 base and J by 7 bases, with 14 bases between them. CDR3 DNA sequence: TGTGCCAGCAGTTTATACAATTATCAATCACAGCCCCAGCATTTT. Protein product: CASSLYNYQSQPQHF.

This chain's CDR3 is CASTPGSVNTEAFF. Written as DNA, the CDR3 is TGTGCCAGCACTCCAGGGTCCGTGAACACTGAAGCTTTCTTT. The rearrangement links TRBV6-5 to TRBJ1-1, with D perhaps matching TRBD1 (5 bases). The CDR3 loop spans 14 amino acids. Trimming took 7 bases from V and 0 from J, leaving 12 bases between them. CDR1 and CDR2 from the germline V gene are MNHEY and SVGAGI.

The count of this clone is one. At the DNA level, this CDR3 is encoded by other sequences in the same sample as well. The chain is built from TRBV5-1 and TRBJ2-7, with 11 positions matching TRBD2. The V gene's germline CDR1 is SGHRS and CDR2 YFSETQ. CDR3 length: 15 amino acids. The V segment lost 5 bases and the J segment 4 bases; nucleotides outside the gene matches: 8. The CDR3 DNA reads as TGCGCCAGCAGTCTTGGACTAGCGGGTCTGTACGAGCAGTACTTC. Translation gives CASSLGLAGLYEQYF.

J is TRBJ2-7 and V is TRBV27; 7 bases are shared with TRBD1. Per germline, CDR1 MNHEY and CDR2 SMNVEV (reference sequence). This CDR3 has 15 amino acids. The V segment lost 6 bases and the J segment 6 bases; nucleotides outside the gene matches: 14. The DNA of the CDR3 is TGTGCCAGCAGCCGAACAAGGGGCAGGGGGATCGAGCAGTACTTC. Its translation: CASSRTRGRGIEQYF.

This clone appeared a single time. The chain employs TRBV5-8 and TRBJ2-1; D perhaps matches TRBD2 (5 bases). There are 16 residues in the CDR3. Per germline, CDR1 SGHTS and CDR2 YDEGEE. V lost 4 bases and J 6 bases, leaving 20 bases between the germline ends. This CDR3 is CASSPEGREGLNEQFF. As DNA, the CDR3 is TGTGCCAGCAGCCCAGAAGGTCGGGAAGGCCTCAATGAGCAGTTCTTC.

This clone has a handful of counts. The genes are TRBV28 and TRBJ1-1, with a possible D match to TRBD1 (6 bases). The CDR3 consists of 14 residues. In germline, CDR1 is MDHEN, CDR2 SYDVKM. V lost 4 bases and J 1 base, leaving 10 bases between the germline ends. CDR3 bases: TGTGCCAGCAGTTCTAGGGGGTGGAACACTGAAGCTTTCTTT. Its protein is CASSSRGWNTEAFF.

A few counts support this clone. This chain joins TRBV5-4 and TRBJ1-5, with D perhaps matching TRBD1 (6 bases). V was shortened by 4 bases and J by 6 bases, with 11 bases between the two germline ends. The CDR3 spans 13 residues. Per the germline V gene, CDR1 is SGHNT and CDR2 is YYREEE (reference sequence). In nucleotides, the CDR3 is TGTGCCAGCAGCCCCGACAGGAGTCAGCCCCAGCATTTT. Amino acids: CASSPDRSQPQHF.

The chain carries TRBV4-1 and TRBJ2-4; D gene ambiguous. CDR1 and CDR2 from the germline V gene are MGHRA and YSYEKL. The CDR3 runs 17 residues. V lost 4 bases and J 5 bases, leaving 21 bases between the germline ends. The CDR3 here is CASSLLGFGSVENIQYF. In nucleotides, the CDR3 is TGCGCCAGCAGCCTCCTAGGTTTCGGTTCCGTGGAAAACATTCAGTACTTC.

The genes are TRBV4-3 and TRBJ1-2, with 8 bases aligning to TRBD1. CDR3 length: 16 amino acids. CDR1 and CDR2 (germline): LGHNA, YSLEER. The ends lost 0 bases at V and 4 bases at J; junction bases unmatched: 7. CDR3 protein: CASSQEYQGAGYGYTF. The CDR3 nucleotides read TGCGCCAGCAGCCAAGAGTACCAGGGGGCCGGCTATGGCTACACCTTC.

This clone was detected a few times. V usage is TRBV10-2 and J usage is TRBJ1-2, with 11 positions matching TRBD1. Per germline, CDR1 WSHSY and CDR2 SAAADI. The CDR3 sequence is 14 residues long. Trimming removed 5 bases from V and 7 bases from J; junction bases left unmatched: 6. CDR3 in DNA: TGCGCCAGCAGTCGGGACAGGGGGGGTTTTGGCTACACCTTC. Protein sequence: CASSRDRGGFGYTF.

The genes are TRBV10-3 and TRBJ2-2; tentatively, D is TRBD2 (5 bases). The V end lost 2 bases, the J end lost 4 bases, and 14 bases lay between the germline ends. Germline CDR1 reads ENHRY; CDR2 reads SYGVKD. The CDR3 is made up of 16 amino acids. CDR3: CAISEMGLASTGELFF. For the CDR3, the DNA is TGTGCCATCAGTGAGATGGGGTTAGCGAGCACCGGGGAGCTGTTTTTT.

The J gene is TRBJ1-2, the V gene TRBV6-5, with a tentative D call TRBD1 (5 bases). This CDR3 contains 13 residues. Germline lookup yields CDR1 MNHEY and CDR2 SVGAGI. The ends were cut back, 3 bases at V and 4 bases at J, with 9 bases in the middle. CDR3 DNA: TGTGCCAGCAGTTATAAGGGGCCCTATGGCTACACCTTC. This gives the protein CASSYKGPYGYTF.

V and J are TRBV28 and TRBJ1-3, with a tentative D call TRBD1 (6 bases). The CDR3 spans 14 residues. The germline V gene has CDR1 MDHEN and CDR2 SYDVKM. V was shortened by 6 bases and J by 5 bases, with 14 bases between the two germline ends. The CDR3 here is CASSAIQGRNTIYF. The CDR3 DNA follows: TGTGCCAGCAGCGCAATACAGGGTAGAAACACCATATATTTT.

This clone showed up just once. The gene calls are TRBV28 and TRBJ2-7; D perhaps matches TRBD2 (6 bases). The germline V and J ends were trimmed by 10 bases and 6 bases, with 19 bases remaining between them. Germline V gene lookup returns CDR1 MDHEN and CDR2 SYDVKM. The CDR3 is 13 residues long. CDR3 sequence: CATVRAGDSEQYF. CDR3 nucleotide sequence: TGTGCCACTGTCAGGGCTGGGGACTCCGAGCAGTACTTC.

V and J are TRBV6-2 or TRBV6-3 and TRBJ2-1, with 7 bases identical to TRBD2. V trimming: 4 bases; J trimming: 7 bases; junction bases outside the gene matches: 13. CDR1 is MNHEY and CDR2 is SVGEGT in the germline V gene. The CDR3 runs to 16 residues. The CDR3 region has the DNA TGTGCCAGCAGTTTGTCCAGCGGGATCACGGGGAATGAGCAGTTCTTC. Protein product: CASSLSSGITGNEQFF.